A single sample gave rise to the 24 T cell receptor beta chains below, sequenced in a study of T-cell reconstitution after alpha-beta-depleted transplantation in children. Unique molecular identifiers were incorporated when the TCRbeta library was constructed. TCRdb reprocessed the PCR reads with MiXCR, giving one entry per CDR3 protein. This table has 490,000 or so distinct CDR3 sequences, roughly a tenth appearing once. The source was PBMCs, collected before TCRalphabeta/CD19-depleted stem cell transplant. Receptors were obtained from a child aged 2 to 9 with inherited bone marrow failure, due to receive a stem cell transplant.

This clonotype has ten or more counts. At one of its ends the junction is not consistent with the germline gene, which may arise from a read error. The rearrangement links TRBV13 to TRBJ2-1; 12 bases agree with TRBD2. The CDR3 is made up of 16 amino acids. In germline, CDR1 is PRHDT, CDR2 FYEKMQ (reference sequence). The CDR3: CASSLGTSGPYNEQFF. In DNA form, the CDR3 reads TGTGCCAGCAGCCTAGGGACTAGCGGGCCTTACAATGAGCAGTTCTTC.

This clonotype has a count of ten or more. The V gene is TRBV7-8, the J gene TRBJ2-5; 7 bases align to TRBD1. Germline CDR1 SGHVS, CDR2 FQNEAQ. This CDR3 is built from 14 residues. The V and J ends lost 2 bases and 3 bases, in that order; junction bases with no gene match: 3. As DNA, the CDR3 is TGTGCCAGCAGCTTACCCGACAGGGAAGAGACCCAGTACTTC. Protein sequence: CASSLPDREETQYF.

The J gene is TRBJ2-5, the V gene TRBV28; 10 bases map to TRBD2. The ends lost 6 bases at V and 8 bases at J; junction bases unmatched: 21. The CDR3 length is 18 residues. Germline CDR1 is MDHEN and CDR2 is SYDVKM. For the CDR3, the DNA is TGTGCCAGCAGCGATAGAGGAAAGCGGGAGGGCCCACTAGGAACCCAGTACTTC. Residues: CASSDRGKREGPLGTQYF.

This clonotype was counted ten times or more. The chain carries TRBV9 and TRBJ2-1, with D perhaps TRBD2 (6 bases). V dropped 0 bases and J dropped 7 bases, with 11 bases sitting between them. CDR1 SGDLS and CDR2 YYNGEE come from the germline V gene. This CDR3 comprises 14 residues. In nucleotides, the CDR3 is TGTGCCAGCAGCGTAGTTTCAGGGAGGAATGAGCAGTTCTTC. This sequence encodes CASSVVSGRNEQFF.

J is TRBJ2-3 and V is TRBV20-1, with TRBD2 matching 8 bases. V was clipped by 3 bases and J by 4 bases; unmatched bases: 9. The CDR3 runs to 15 residues. Germline V CDR1 and CDR2: DFQATT, SNEGSKA (reference sequence). Here the CDR3 reads CSARASGLAADTQYF. The CDR3 DNA reads TGCAGTGCTAGGGCCTCAGGACTAGCCGCAGATACGCAGTATTTT.

This clonotype has only a few counts. The V call is TRBV20-1, the J call TRBJ1-1; D not resolved. The CDR3 spans 12 residues. Trimming removed 3 bases at V and 1 base at J, with 6 bases between. The germline V gene encodes CDR1 DFQATT and CDR2 SNEGSKA (reference sequence). For the CDR3, the DNA is TGCAGTGCTAGCGCCGGGAACACTGAAGCTTTCTTT. This codes for CSASAGNTEAFF.

This clonotype was found many times. The chain recombines TRBV6-2 or TRBV6-3 with TRBJ2-5; weak D call: TRBD2 (5 bases). The CDR3 spans 13 residues. CDR1 is MNHEY, CDR2 SVGEGT, per germline. V shed 4 bases and J shed 3 bases, with 9 bases lying between them. Here the CDR3 DNA reads TGTGCCAGCAGTTTCGGGATTAAAGAGACCCAGTACTTC. Translating it yields CASSFGIKETQYF.

This clonotype has a count of ten or more. Here the CDR3 DNA reads TGCGCCAGCAGCCAAGATGTACAGGTCCACTCCTACGAGCAGTACTTC. Translation: CASSQDVQVHSYEQYF. The rearrangement joins TRBV4-3 to TRBJ2-7; D is perhaps TRBD1 (5 bases). This CDR3 is built from 16 residues. CDR1 LGHNA and CDR2 YSLEER come from the germline V gene. V shed 0 bases and J shed 0 bases, with 12 bases lying between them.

This clonotype was recorded at least ten times. The chain joins TRBV5-1 to TRBJ2-1; TRBD2 might be the D (6 bases). Between the trimmed V and J ends, which lost 4 bases and 8 bases, there was a span of 7 bases. This CDR3 region has 11 residues. Germline CDR1 and CDR2: SGHRS and YFSETQ. CDR3 coding DNA: TGCGCCAGCAGCCGGGACTATGAGCAGTTCTTC. Its protein product is CASSRDYEQFF.

This clonotype was counted ten times or more. This chain uses TRBV7-8 with TRBJ2-7; D is unresolved. Germline-derived CDR1 and CDR2 are SGHVS and FQNEAQ. Between the trimmed V and J ends, which lost 0 bases and 2 bases, there was a span of 8 bases. The CDR3 contains 14 residues. CDR3 region: CASSLAGTAYEQYF. The CDR3 DNA sequence: TGTGCCAGCAGCTTAGCTGGCACCGCCTACGAGCAGTACTTC.

This clonotype was counted at least ten times. DNA of the CDR3: TGTGCCAGCAGCATCCGGGACGCTTCGGAGGAGCAGTACTTC. It translates to CASSIRDASEEQYF. The chain uses TRBV5-6 and TRBJ2-7, with D tentatively TRBD1 or TRBD2 (5 bases each). The length of the CDR3 is 14 residues. Trimming left V 4 bases short and J 7 bases short, with 18 bases between. Germline V gene data show CDR1 as SGHDT and CDR2 as YYEEEE. Based on the CDR3 plus reference TRBV5-6 and TRBJ2-7, the full variable domain is DAGVTQSPTHLIKTRGQQVTLRCSPKSGHDTVSWYQQALGQGPQFIFQYYEEEERQRGNFPDRFSGHQFPNYSSELNVNALLLGDSALYLCASSIRDASEEQYFGPGTRLTVT.

This clonotype occurred a few times. The chain employs TRBV5-6 and TRBJ1-2, with D maybe TRBD1 (6 bases). Trimming shortened V by 4 bases and J by 4 bases, and 14 bases separated the two germline ends. Per germline, CDR1 SGHDT and CDR2 YYEEEE. The CDR3 extends over 14 amino acids. The CDR3 DNA is TGTGCCAGCAGCGAGCCACAGGGCGTCTATGGCTACACCTTC. Residues: CASSEPQGVYGYTF. The full variable domain, its missing parts supplied by reference TRBV5-6 and TRBJ1-2, is DAGVTQSPTHLIKTRGQQVTLRCSPKSGHDTVSWYQQALGQGPQFIFQYYEEEERQRGNFPDRFSGHQFPNYSSELNVNALLLGDSALYLCASSEPQGVYGYTFGSGTRLTVV.

There are a few counts of this clonotype. This chain uses TRBV5-1 with TRBJ2-1; D is unresolved. Trimming stripped 0 bases from V and 5 bases from J, with 12 bases between. Per the germline V gene, CDR1 is SGHRS and CDR2 is YFSETQ. The CDR3 is 15 residues long. The CDR3 nucleotides read TGCGCCAGCAGCTTGGTTGGACCGCAGGACAATGAGCAGTTCTTC. Its protein product is CASSLVGPQDNEQFF.

This clonotype was counted between two and nine times. V is TRBV5-1 and J is TRBJ2-7; 9 bases match TRBD2. CDR1 and CDR2 from the germline V gene are SGHRS and YFSETQ. The CDR3 has 15 residues. With 5 bases clipped from V and 4 bases from J, the junction kept 10 bases outside the gene matches. The CDR3 sequence: CASRTVGGRAYEQYF. As DNA, the CDR3 is TGCGCCAGCAGGACGGTGGGCGGGAGGGCTTACGAGCAGTACTTC.

The J gene is TRBJ2-2, the V gene TRBV29-1; possibly TRBD1 for D (5 bases). The CDR3 has 14 residues. Germline V gene sequence: CDR1 SQVTM, CDR2 ANQGSEA. Trimming took off 0 bases at V and 1 base at J, with 6 bases between the two ends. The CDR3 here is CSVEDQGNTGELFF. Written as DNA, the CDR3 is TGCAGCGTTGAAGATCAGGGGAACACCGGGGAGCTGTTTTTT.

V gene TRBV6-5 combines with J gene TRBJ2-7; 9 bases align to TRBD1. Germline assignment: CDR1 MNHEY and CDR2 SVGAGI. Losses at the gene ends were 6 bases for V and 4 bases for J; bases not matched to a gene: 7. The CDR3 is made up of 14 amino acids. The CDR3 DNA reads as TGTGCCAGCAGGGGGACAGGGTCTCCTTACGAGCAGTACTTC. Encoded protein: CASRGTGSPYEQYF.

The chain combines TRBV20-1 with TRBJ1-1; D not resolved. The V end lost 3 bases, the J end lost 3 bases, and 11 bases lay between the germline ends. The germline gives CDR1 DFQATT, CDR2 SNEGSKA (reference sequence). The CDR3 runs to 13 residues. As DNA, the CDR3 is TGCAGTGCTAGTTATCGGGTGCACACTGAAGCTTTCTTT. It codes for CSASYRVHTEAFF.

Points on this clonotype: A read error may explain this, as a much larger clone is one base away. J is TRBJ2-5 and V is TRBV12-3 or TRBV12-4, with 7 bases matching TRBD2. The CDR3 runs to 17 residues. CDR3 DNA: TGTGCCAGCAGTTTGTGGCGGGAGCGCCAGTACCAAGACACCCAGTACTTC. Residues: CASSLWRERQYQDTQYF.

This clonotype showed up many times. The chain employs TRBV6-1 and TRBJ2-7; TRBD1 aligns across 7 bases. V dropped 5 bases and J dropped 12; count of bases not matched to a gene: 19. This CDR3 spans 15 amino acids. The germline V gene has CDR1 MNHNS and CDR2 SASEGT. CDR3 bases: TGTGCCAGCAGTCTTCTCTCCTTATACCGGGACAGTCCGTACTTC. Encoded protein: CASSLLSLYRDSPYF.

At least ten counts were recorded for this clonotype. This chain connects TRBV10-3 to TRBJ1-4; no firm D call. This CDR3 has 15 residues. The germline CDR1 and CDR2 sequences are ENHRY and SYGVKD. V was clipped by 1 base and J by 10 bases, with 16 bases between them. CDR3 in amino acids: CAISEFQDPPGKLFF. The CDR3 coding sequence is TGTGCCATCAGTGAGTTCCAGGACCCGCCCGGAAAACTGTTTTTT.

This clonotype showed up many times. J is TRBJ2-5 and V is TRBV20-1; the D is unclear. Trimming removed 6 bases from V and 5 bases from J, with 10 bases in between. This CDR3 contains 11 residues. Germline CDR1 is DFQATT and CDR2 is SNEGSKA (reference sequence). CDR3 protein: CSAVTWETQYF. The CDR3 DNA is TGCAGTGCCGTGACTTGGGAGACCCAGTACTTC.

This clonotype was recorded many times. The chain employs TRBV10-1 and TRBJ2-5, with D maybe TRBD2 (6 bases). With 2 bases removed from V and 3 bases from J, the gap between germline ends came to 10 bases. CDR1 is WNHNN and CDR2 is SYGVQD in the germline V gene (reference sequence). The CDR3 runs to 14 residues. In nucleotides, the CDR3 is TGCGCCAGCAGTGAGAAGGCGGGGAAAGAGACCCAGTACTTC. Translating it yields CASSEKAGKETQYF.

This clonotype was observed many times. This chain joins TRBV18 and TRBJ2-1; 9 positions agree with TRBD2. The CDR3 is made up of 17 amino acids. V trimming: 2 bases; J trimming: 3 bases; junction bases outside the gene matches: 8. The germline V gene has CDR1 KGHSH and CDR2 LQKENI. CDR3 amino acids: CASSPFSGSKYYNEQFF. DNA of the CDR3: TGTGCCAGCTCACCATTTAGCGGGAGTAAGTACTACAATGAGCAGTTCTTC.

This clonotype was counted many times. The chain links TRBV30 to TRBJ1-2; 7 bases agree with TRBD1. The junction had 4 bases not matched to a gene; V was cut back by 0 bases and J by 3 bases. CDR1 is GTSNPN, CDR2 SVGIG, per germline (reference sequence). The CDR3 is 14 residues long. This CDR3 reads CAWSVTGAHYGYTF. DNA for the CDR3: TGTGCCTGGAGTGTCACAGGGGCTCACTATGGCTACACCTTC.